At least ten counts were recorded for the clone carrying this T cell receptor (beta chain). The sample comes from a study of T cells in Graves' hyperthyroidism and ophthalmopathy. RNA transcripts served as the template for amplifying TCR beta CDR3 regions. An initial round of RT-PCR targeting the TCR CDR3 relied on the HTBI primer set. TCRdb re-analysed the multiplex PCR reads in MiXCR, keeping a single row per CDR3 protein. The sample carries around 350,000 distinct CDR3 sequences, roughly 14% recorded once. The sequence came from a woman under 40 with Graves' ophthalmopathy. The specimen was blood.

The CDR3 DNA reads TGTGCCAGCAAGTCCCAGGCGATGAACACTGAAGCTTTCTTT. It encodes CASKSQAMNTEAFF. The chain uses TRBV6-1 and TRBJ1-1; no definite D call. This CDR3 has 14 amino acids. Trimming stripped 7 bases from V and 0 bases from J, with 12 bases between. The V gene's germline CDR1 is MNHNS and CDR2 SASEGT.